The next 18 T cell receptor beta chains were all read from a single sample in a study of blood T cells in healthy people across ages. With a J-beta primer mix and a sample-barcoded 5' primer, a second PCR ran about 6 to 11 cycles. In TCRdb, the 5' RACE reads were re-called with MiXCR into one record per CDR3 protein. This sample has roughly 1.6 million distinct CDR3 sequences, with around 35% found just once. Sequenced material: blood. The source of these receptors is a woman aged 25 to 39 in good health.

The J gene is TRBJ2-7, the V gene TRBV2, with a weak D call TRBD2 (5 bases). Germline V lookup: CDR1 SNHLY, CDR2 FYNNEI. The V end was cut by 6 bases, the J end by 2 bases, with 11 bases between. The CDR3 length is 13 residues. CDR3 in amino acids: CASRSDGTYEQYF. The DNA of the CDR3 is TGTGCCAGCAGGAGTGACGGGACCTACGAGCAGTACTTC.

This clonotype was seen a few times. This chain connects TRBV12-3 or TRBV12-4 to TRBJ2-3; 9 nucleotides align to TRBD1. This CDR3 region has 16 residues. Trimming took 4 bases from V and 6 from J; bases not matched to a gene: 11. The CDR3 reads CASSSLGWDREDTQYF. As DNA, the CDR3 is TGTGCCAGCAGTTCGTTAGGGTGGGACAGGGAGGATACGCAGTATTTT.

The chain carries TRBV12-3 or TRBV12-4 and TRBJ1-2; 12 nucleotides agree with TRBD1. This CDR3 is built from 15 residues. Germline trimming cut 6 bases from V and 4 bases from J; bases unmatched to any gene: 6. CDR3 nucleotide sequence: TGTGCCAGCAGCACGGGACAGGGGGCTTTCTATGGCTACACCTTC. Its protein product is CASSTGQGAFYGYTF.

The rearrangement uses TRBV7-9 and TRBJ1-2; 7 nucleotides align to TRBD1. Germline V gene sequence: CDR1 SEHNR, CDR2 FQNEAQ (reference sequence). With 3 bases clipped from V and 6 bases from J, the junction kept 4 bases outside the gene matches. The CDR3 runs to 13 residues. CDR3 DNA sequence: TGTGCCAGCAGCTTTCAGGGACAGAATGGCTACACCTTC. It is translated as CASSFQGQNGYTF. Based on the CDR3 plus reference TRBV7-9 and TRBJ1-2, the full variable domain is DTGVSQNPRHKITKRGQNVTFRCDPISEHNRLYWYRQTLGQGPEFLTYFQNEAQLEKSRLLSDRFSAERPKGSFSTLEIQRTEQGDSAMYLCASSFQGQNGYTFGSGTRLTVV.

J is TRBJ2-5 and V is TRBV4-2; 10 bases are a match to TRBD2. V dropped 0 bases and J dropped 7; count of bases not matched to a gene: 11. CDR1 LGHNA and CDR2 YNFKEQ come from the germline V gene. The CDR3 is 17 residues long. CDR3 sequence (DNA): TGTGCCAGCAGCCAAGATCCGGCTAGCGGGGGTAGAGGGACCCAGTACTTC. Protein sequence: CASSQDPASGGRGTQYF.

This clonotype was detected only a few times. The chain uses TRBV7-2 and TRBJ2-5; D unclear. V dropped 3 bases and J dropped 4 bases, with 12 bases sitting between them. In germline, CDR1 is SGHTA, CDR2 FQGNSA. The CDR3 runs 14 residues. The DNA of the CDR3 is TGTGCCAGCAGCTTGACCCCAGTGGTAGAGACCCAGTACTTC. Protein: CASSLTPVVETQYF.

This clonotype has a handful of counts. The J gene is TRBJ1-2, the V gene TRBV20-1; D remains unclear. V lost 3 bases, J lost 6 bases, and 8 bases lay in between. This CDR3 region has 11 residues. Germline CDR1 reads DFQATT; CDR2 reads SNEGSKA (reference sequence). For the CDR3, the DNA is TGCAGTGCTAGTCCTGCAGATGGCTACACCTTC. As protein: CSASPADGYTF.

This clonotype turned up a few times. This chain joins TRBV11-2 and TRBJ2-5; 7 bases fit TRBD2. This CDR3 comprises 15 residues. From germline, CDR1 is SGHAT and CDR2 FQNNGV. The ends lost 5 bases at V and 7 bases at J; junction bases unmatched: 13. The CDR3 DNA is TGTGCCAGCAGCGAAACGACTAGCCCCGGTTCGACCCAGTACTTC. Translation gives CASSETTSPGSTQYF.

This clonotype has more than one count but fewer than ten. This sequence joins TRBV10-3 and TRBJ2-3; 7 positions match TRBD2. This CDR3 has 12 amino acids. J lost 5 bases, V lost 6 bases, and 2 bases had no gene match. Germline V CDR1 and CDR2: ENHRY, SYGVKD. CDR3 sequence (DNA): TGTGCCATCAGCGGGACTAAAGATACGCAGTATTTT. Protein: CAISGTKDTQYF.

The V and J genes are TRBV9 and TRBJ1-2; D not resolved. CDR3 length: 15 amino acids. Germline V gene lookup returns CDR1 SGDLS and CDR2 YYNGEE. V lost 0 bases and J lost 3, with 12 bases in between. The CDR3: CASSVDLYGYYGYTF. The CDR3 nucleotides are TGTGCCAGCAGCGTAGATCTCTACGGATACTATGGCTACACCTTC.

With respect to this clonotype: This may stem from a read error, because a much larger clone lies one nucleotide away. The chain recombines TRBV6-2 or TRBV6-3 with TRBJ1-5; D gene ambiguous. Per the germline V gene, CDR1 is MNHEY and CDR2 is SVGEGT. The CDR3 totals 14 residues. Trimming stripped 0 bases from V and 1 base from J, with 4 bases between. CDR3: CASSYSWSNQPQHF. The CDR3 DNA sequence: TGTGCCAGCAGTTACTCGTGGAGCAATCAGCCCCAGCATTTT.

In the case of this clonotype: Because it lacks the conserved phenylalanine or tryptophan at the end, this CDR3 is likely a read error. The rearrangement joins TRBV2 to TRBJ2-6; 11 bases map to TRBD2. V shed 6 bases and J 0 bases; nucleotides not matched to a gene: 7. The V gene's germline CDR1 is SNHLY and CDR2 FYNNEI. This CDR3 region has 18 residues. DNA of the CDR3: TGTGCCAGCAGGACGGGACTAGCGGTGTCCTCTGGGGCCAACGTCCTGACTTGC. It is translated as CASRTGLAVSSGANVLTC.

The chain is built from TRBV7-8 and TRBJ2-7; 12 positions agree with TRBD2. Germline CDR1 reads SGHVS; CDR2 reads FQNEAQ. The junction had 5 bases not matched to a gene; V was cut back by 2 bases and J by 3 bases. There are 16 residues in the CDR3. The CDR3 DNA is TGTGCCAGCAGCTTACGACTAGCGGGAGAGATCTACGAGCAGTACTTC. Translation: CASSLRLAGEIYEQYF. Full variable domain (outside the CDR3, taken from reference TRBV7-8 and TRBJ2-7): GAGVSQSPRYKVAKRGQDVALRCDPISGHVSLFWYQQALGQGPEFLTYFQNEAQLDKSGLPSDRFFAERPEGSVSTLKIQRTQQEDSAVYLCASSLRLAGEIYEQYFGPGTRLTVT.

This clonotype was counted ten times or more. This chain links TRBV29-1 with TRBJ2-1, with 9 bases matching TRBD2. Germline V gives CDR1 SQVTM, CDR2 ANQGSEA. The J segment lost 0 bases and the V segment lost 7 bases, leaving 10 bases of the junction unmatched. The CDR3 totals 16 residues. CDR3 DNA sequence: TGCAGCGCCGACGGACTAGCGCCGAGCTCCTACAATGAGCAGTTCTTC. It encodes CSADGLAPSSYNEQFF.

This clonotype occurred once. V and J are TRBV11-3 and TRBJ2-7; maybe TRBD2 (5 bases). The CDR3 has 12 residues. Germline V gene lookup returns CDR1 SGHNT and CDR2 YENEEA. Trimming stripped 3 bases from V and 6 bases from J, with 9 bases between. CDR3 in DNA: TGTGCCAGCAGCTTCCGGGGAAGCGAGCAGTACTTC. Translated, it gives CASSFRGSEQYF.

This clonotype was counted only a few times. The V and J genes are TRBV2 and TRBJ2-1, with D tentatively TRBD2 (6 bases). Deletions cut 7 bases from V and 7 bases from J, with 26 bases between. This CDR3 is 17 amino acids long. Germline V lookup: CDR1 SNHLY, CDR2 FYNNEI. DNA for the CDR3: TGTGCCAGCAAACAAGGGACCTTGGGGGGTAGAGGGAATGAGCAGTTCTTC. It encodes CASKQGTLGGRGNEQFF. Using reference TRBV2 and TRBJ2-1 for the parts outside the CDR3, the full variable domain is EPEVTQTPSHQVTQMGQEVILRCVPISNHLYFYWYRQILGQKVEFLVSFYNNEISEKSEIFDDQFSVERPDGSNFTLKIRSTKLEDSAMYFCASKQGTLGGRGNEQFFGPGTRLTVL.

The chain has TRBV3-1 and TRBJ2-5; TRBD2 aligns across 16 bases. The junction had 7 bases not matched to a gene; V was cut back by 5 bases and J by 4 bases. This CDR3 contains 17 residues. CDR1 is LGHDT, CDR2 YNNKEL, per germline (reference sequence). CDR3 region: CASSLGTSGGVPETQYF. The CDR3, as DNA: TGTGCCAGCAGCTTAGGGACTAGCGGGGGGGTTCCAGAGACCCAGTACTTC.

The gene calls are TRBV6-1 and TRBJ2-1; 8 bases align to TRBD2. Unmatched junction bases numbered 15, after V lost 5 bases and J lost 12 bases. Germline lookup yields CDR1 MNHNS and CDR2 SASEGT. The CDR3 length is 15 residues. The CDR3, as DNA: TGTGCCAGCAGTTCACTAGCGGCCCGGGGGGGCGGGCAGTTCTTC. It translates to CASSSLAARGGGQFF.